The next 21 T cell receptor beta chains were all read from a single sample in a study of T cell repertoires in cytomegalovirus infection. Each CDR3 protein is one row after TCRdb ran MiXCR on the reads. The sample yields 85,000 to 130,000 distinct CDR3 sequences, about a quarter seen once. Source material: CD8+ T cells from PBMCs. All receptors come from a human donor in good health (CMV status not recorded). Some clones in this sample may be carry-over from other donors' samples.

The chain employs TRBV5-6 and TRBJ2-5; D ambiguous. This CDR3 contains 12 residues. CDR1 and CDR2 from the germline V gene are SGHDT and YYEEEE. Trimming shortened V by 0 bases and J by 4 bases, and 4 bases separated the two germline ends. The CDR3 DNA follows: TGTGCCAGCAGCTTGGGCCCAGAGACCCAGTACTTC. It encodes CASSLGPETQYF.

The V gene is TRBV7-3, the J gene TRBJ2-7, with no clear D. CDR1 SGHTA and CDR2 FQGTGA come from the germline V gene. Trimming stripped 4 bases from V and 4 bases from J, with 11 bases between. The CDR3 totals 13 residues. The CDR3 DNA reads TGTGCCAGCAGCTCGGACCACTTTTACGAGCAGTACTTC. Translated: CASSSDHFYEQYF.

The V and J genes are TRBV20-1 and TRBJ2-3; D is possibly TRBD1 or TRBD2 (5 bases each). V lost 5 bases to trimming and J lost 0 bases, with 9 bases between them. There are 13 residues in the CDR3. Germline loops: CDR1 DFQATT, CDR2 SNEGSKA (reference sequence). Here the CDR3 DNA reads TGCAGTGCTCCCGGGGACAGCACAGATACGCAGTATTTT. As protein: CSAPGDSTDTQYF.

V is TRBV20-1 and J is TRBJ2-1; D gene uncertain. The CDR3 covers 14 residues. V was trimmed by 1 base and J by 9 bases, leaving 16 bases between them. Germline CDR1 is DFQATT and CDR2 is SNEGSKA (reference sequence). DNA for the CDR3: TGCAGTGCTAGAGGGATGGAGCAAGGTTTTGAGCAGTTCTTC. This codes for CSARGMEQGFEQFF.

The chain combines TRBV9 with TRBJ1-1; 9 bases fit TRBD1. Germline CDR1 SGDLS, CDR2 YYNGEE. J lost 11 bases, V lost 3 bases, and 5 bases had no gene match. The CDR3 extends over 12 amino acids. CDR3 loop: CASSAGTGSAFF. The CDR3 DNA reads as TGTGCCAGCAGCGCGGGGACAGGGAGTGCTTTCTTT.

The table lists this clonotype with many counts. The CDR3 DNA is TGTGCCAGCAGTGATGCGGTCCTGTCCTACGAGCAGTACTTC. This gives the protein CASSDAVLSYEQYF. This sequence joins TRBV6-1 and TRBJ2-7; D is uncertain. Germline V gene lookup returns CDR1 MNHNS and CDR2 SASEGT. The CDR3 contains 14 residues. With 3 bases removed from V and 1 base from J, the gap between germline ends came to 10 bases.

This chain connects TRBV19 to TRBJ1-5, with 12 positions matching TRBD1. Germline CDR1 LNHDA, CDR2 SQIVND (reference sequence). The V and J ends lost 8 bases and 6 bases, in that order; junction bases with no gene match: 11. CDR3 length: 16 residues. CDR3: CASDPPGQGAGQPQHF. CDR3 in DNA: TGTGCCAGTGATCCTCCGGGACAGGGGGCGGGTCAGCCCCAGCATTTT.

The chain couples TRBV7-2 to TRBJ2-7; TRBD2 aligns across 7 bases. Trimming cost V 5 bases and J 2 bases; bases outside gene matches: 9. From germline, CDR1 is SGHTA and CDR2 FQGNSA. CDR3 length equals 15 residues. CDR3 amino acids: CASSSGEETPYEQYF. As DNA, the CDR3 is TGTGCCAGCAGCAGCGGGGAAGAAACCCCCTACGAGCAGTACTTC.

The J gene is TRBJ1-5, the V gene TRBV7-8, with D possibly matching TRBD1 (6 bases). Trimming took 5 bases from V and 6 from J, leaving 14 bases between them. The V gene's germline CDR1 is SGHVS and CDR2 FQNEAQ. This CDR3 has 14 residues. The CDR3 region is CASSQSRGPQPQHF. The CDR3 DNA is TGTGCCAGCAGCCAAAGCAGGGGCCCTCAGCCCCAGCATTTT.

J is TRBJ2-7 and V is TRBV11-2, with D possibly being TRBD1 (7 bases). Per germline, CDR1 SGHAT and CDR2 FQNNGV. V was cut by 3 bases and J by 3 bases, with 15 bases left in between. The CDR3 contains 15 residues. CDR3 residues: CASSFGSGGSYEQYF. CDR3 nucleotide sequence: TGTGCCAGCAGCTTCGGCTCAGGGGGGAGCTACGAGCAGTACTTC.

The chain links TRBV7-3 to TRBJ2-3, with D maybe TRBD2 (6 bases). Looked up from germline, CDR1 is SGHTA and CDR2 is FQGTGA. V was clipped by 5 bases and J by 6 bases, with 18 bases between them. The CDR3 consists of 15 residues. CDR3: CASSPGAGPGDTQYF. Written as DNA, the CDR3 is TGTGCCAGCAGCCCCGGGGCGGGGCCGGGGGATACGCAGTATTTT.

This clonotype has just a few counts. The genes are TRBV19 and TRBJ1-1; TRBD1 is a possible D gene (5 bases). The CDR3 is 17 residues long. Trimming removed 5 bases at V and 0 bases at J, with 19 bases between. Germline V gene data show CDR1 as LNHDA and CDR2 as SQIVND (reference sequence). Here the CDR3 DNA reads TGTGCCAGTAGTCCGCGGCAGGGATTGGGACTGAACACTGAAGCTTTCTTT. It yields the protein CASSPRQGLGLNTEAFF.

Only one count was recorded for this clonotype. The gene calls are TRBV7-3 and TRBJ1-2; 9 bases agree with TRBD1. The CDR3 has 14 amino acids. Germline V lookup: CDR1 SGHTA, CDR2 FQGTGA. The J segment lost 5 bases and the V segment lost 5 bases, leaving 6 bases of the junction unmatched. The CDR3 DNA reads TGTGCCAGCAGCCCGACAGGGGGGGCTTATGGCTACACCTTC. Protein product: CASSPTGGAYGYTF.

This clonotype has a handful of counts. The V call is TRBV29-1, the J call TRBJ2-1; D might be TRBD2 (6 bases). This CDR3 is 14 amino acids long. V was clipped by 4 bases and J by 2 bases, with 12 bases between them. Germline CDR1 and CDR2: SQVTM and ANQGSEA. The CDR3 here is CSVVGGETYNEQFF. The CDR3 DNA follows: TGCAGCGTTGTCGGGGGAGAAACCTACAATGAGCAGTTCTTC.

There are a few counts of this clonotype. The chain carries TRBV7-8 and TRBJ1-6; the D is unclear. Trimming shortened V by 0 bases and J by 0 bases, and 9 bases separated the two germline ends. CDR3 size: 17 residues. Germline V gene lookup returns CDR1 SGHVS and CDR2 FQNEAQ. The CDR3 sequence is CASSLADGSSYNSPLHF. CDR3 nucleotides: TGTGCCAGCAGCTTAGCTGACGGGAGCTCCTATAATTCACCCCTCCACTTT.

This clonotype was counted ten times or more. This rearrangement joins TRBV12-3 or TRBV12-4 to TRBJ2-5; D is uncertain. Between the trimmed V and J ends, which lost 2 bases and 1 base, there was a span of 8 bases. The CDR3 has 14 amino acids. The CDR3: CASSLRASQETQYF. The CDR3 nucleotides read TGTGCCAGCAGTTTAAGAGCGTCCCAAGAGACCCAGTACTTC.

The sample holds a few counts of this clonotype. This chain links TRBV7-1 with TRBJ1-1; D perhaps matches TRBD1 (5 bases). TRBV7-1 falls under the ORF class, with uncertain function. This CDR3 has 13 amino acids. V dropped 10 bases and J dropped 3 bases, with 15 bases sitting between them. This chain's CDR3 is CAIPGRGHTEAFF. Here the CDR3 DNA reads TGTGCCATCCCCGGGAGGGGCCACACTGAAGCTTTCTTT.

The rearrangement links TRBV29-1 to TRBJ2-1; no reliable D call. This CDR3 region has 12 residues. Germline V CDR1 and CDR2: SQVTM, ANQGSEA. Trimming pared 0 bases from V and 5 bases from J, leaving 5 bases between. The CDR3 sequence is CSVEEGHNEQFF. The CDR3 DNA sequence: TGCAGCGTTGAAGAGGGCCACAATGAGCAGTTCTTC.

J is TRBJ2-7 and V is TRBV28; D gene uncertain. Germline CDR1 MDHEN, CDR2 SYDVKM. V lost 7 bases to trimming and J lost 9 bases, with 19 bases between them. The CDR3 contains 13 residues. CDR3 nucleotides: TGTGCCAGCATGGACGAGGATCTAATCGGGCAGTACTTC. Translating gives CASMDEDLIGQYF.

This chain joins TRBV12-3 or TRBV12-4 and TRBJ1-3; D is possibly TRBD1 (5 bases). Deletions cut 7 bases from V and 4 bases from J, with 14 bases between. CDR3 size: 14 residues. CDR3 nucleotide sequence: TGTGCCAGCAATGTCCGGGGGAGAGGAAACACCATATATTTT. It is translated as CASNVRGRGNTIYF.

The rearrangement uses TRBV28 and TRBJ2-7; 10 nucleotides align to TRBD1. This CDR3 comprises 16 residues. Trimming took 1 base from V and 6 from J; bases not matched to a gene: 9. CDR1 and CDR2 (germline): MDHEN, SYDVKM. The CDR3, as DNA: TGTGCCAGCAGTTTATCAGGGACAGGGGTCTCTGCCGAGCAGTACTTC. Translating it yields CASSLSGTGVSAEQYF.